Below, 18 T cell receptor beta chains from the same sample are listed, as sequenced in a study of Tregs in tolerant kidney transplant recipients. Libraries were prepared by immunoSEQ multiplex PCR; TCRdb keeps only in-frame clonotypes and omits some of them. The sample carries about 240,000 clones, 80% to 85% recorded once. Sequences were obtained from CD4+ T cells from blood. These TCRs come from a human donor in good health.

The chain employs TRBV27 and TRBJ1-1; D remains ambiguous. The CDR3 covers 15 residues. V gave up 6 bases and J gave up 4 bases, with 18 bases separating them. CDR1 is MNHEY, CDR2 SMNVEV, per germline (reference sequence). DNA for the CDR3: TGTGCCAGCAGCCGAAGGACGGTGGCGGGCACTGAAGCTTTCTTT. This codes for CASSRRTVAGTEAFF.

V usage is TRBV6-5 and J usage is TRBJ2-1; 7 bases align to TRBD2. Germline CDR1 is MNHEY and CDR2 is SVGAGI. The CDR3 loop spans 14 amino acids. Trimming cost V 10 bases and J 3 bases; bases outside gene matches: 9. The CDR3 coding sequence is TGTGCCACCCTTCGGCGGGAGCGCTACAATGAGCAGTTCTTC. It encodes CATLRRERYNEQFF.

This clone was recorded once. The sample holds other DNA sequences that translate to the same CDR3. The chain is built from TRBV9 and TRBJ2-1; no definite D call. The CDR3 has 14 residues. Germline V gene data show CDR1 as SGDLS and CDR2 as YYNGEE. The V and J ends lost 1 base and 0 bases respectively, with 5 bases between them. CDR3 nucleotides: TGTGCCAGCAGCGTATCCGGCTCCTACAATGAGCAGTTCTTC. The encoded protein is CASSVSGSYNEQFF.

The rearrangement uses TRBV7-8 and TRBJ2-2, with 7 bases that match TRBD1. V trimming: 8 bases; J trimming: 5 bases; junction bases outside the gene matches: 5. This CDR3 region has 13 residues. The germline gives CDR1 SGHVS, CDR2 FQNEAQ. CDR3 nucleotide sequence: TGTGCCAGCCCCGACAGGGAAACCGGGGAGCTGTTTTTT. This gives the protein CASPDRETGELFF.

The chain recombines TRBV4-1 with TRBJ1-2; no reliable D call. V lost 0 bases and J 0 bases, leaving 14 bases between the germline ends. The CDR3 is made up of 17 amino acids. CDR1 and CDR2 (germline): MGHRA, YSYEKL. The CDR3 DNA follows: TGCGCCAGCAGCCAAGATCGGGATCTCTTTGCTAACTATGGCTACACCTTC. Protein product: CASSQDRDLFANYGYTF.

V gene TRBV4-2 combines with J gene TRBJ1-1; no clear D gene. V was pared by 4 bases and J by 1 base, with 4 bases between. The CDR3 consists of 12 residues. Germline CDR1 reads LGHNA; CDR2 reads YNFKEQ. The CDR3 loop is CASSLGNTEAFF. The CDR3 nucleotides are TGTGCCAGCAGCCTAGGGAACACTGAAGCTTTCTTT.

This clone was observed a single time. The chain links TRBV7-8 to TRBJ2-3; the D is unclear. The length of the CDR3 is 14 residues. Per the germline V gene, CDR1 is SGHVS and CDR2 is FQNEAQ. Trimming took 7 bases from V and 1 from J, leaving 12 bases between them. For the CDR3, the DNA is TGTGCCAGCACCCAAGGGCCGCGCACAGATACGCAGTATTTT. It specifies CASTQGPRTDTQYF.

The chain combines TRBV9 with TRBJ2-6; D call uncertain. CDR1 and CDR2 from the germline V gene are SGDLS and YYNGEE. The CDR3 consists of 14 residues. Trimming left V 0 bases short and J 3 bases short, with 4 bases between. CDR3 sequence: CASSVDLGANVLTF. In DNA, the CDR3 is TGTGCCAGCAGCGTAGATCTTGGGGCCAACGTCCTGACTTTC.

The V call is TRBV21-1, the J call TRBJ2-5. TRBV21-1 is deemed a pseudogene. The CDR3 spans 13 residues. The CDR3 nucleotides are TGTGCCAGCAGCATCCGGGACGGAGAGACCCAGTACTTC. This gives the protein CASSIRDGETQYF.

This chain uses TRBV2 with TRBJ1-5; TRBD1 might be the D (5 bases). CDR3 length: 17 residues. Germline assignment: CDR1 SNHLY and CDR2 FYNNEI. The V and J ends lost 2 bases and 4 bases respectively, with 18 bases between them. In DNA form, the CDR3 reads TGTGCCAGCAGTGAAAAGGGGTTGCGGAGAGGGAATCAGCCCCAGCATTTT. It encodes CASSEKGLRRGNQPQHF.

The chain uses TRBV7-2 and TRBJ1-4, with TRBD1 matching 7 bases. The trim removed 2 bases at V and 2 bases at J, leaving 5 bases unmatched. CDR3 size: 16 residues. Looked up from germline, CDR1 is SGHTA and CDR2 is FQGNSA. This CDR3 is CASSLQGGQTNEKLFF. In nucleotides, the CDR3 is TGTGCCAGCAGCTTACAGGGGGGACAGACTAATGAAAAACTGTTTTTT.

The chain couples TRBV6-1 to TRBJ2-3, with a possible D match to TRBD2 (6 bases). Trimming shortened V by 6 bases and J by 4 bases, and 17 bases separated the two germline ends. Germline CDR1 reads MNHNS; CDR2 reads SASEGT. The CDR3 covers 15 residues. The CDR3, as DNA: TGTGCCAGCAGGGGACTTCGCATAATGGCAGATACGCAGTATTTT. This codes for CASRGLRIMADTQYF.

This clone was picked up a small number of times. The V gene is TRBV6-6, the J gene TRBJ1-2, with TRBD1 matching over 7 bases. This CDR3 has 16 amino acids. From germline, CDR1 is MNHNY and CDR2 SVGAGI (reference sequence). V gave up 4 bases and J gave up 0 bases; unmatched junction bases: 8. Here the CDR3 DNA reads TGTGCCAGCAGTTCCTGGCAGGGGGAAACTAACTATGGCTACACCTTC. It is translated as CASSSWQGETNYGYTF.

The V gene is TRBV9, the J gene TRBJ2-7; TRBD2 matches 8 bases. The CDR3 is made up of 15 amino acids. V lost 3 bases, J lost 6 bases, and 11 bases stayed unmatched. CDR1 and CDR2 from the germline V gene are SGDLS and YYNGEE. CDR3: CASSEVLAGPSEQYF. CDR3 DNA: TGTGCCAGCAGCGAGGTTTTAGCGGGACCCTCCGAGCAGTACTTC.

The chain combines TRBV5-5 with TRBJ1-5; D gene uncertain. Germline V gene lookup returns CDR1 SGHKS and CDR2 YYEKEE (reference sequence). The CDR3 runs 15 residues. The V end lost 4 bases, the J end lost 1 base, and 12 bases lay between the germline ends. CDR3 in amino acids: CASSAAVLSNQPQHF. CDR3 coding DNA: TGTGCCAGCAGCGCAGCAGTCCTCAGCAATCAGCCCCAGCATTTT.

The rearrangement uses TRBV7-8 and TRBJ1-2; possibly TRBD1 for D (5 bases). This CDR3 contains 14 residues. Germline V gene lookup returns CDR1 SGHVS and CDR2 FQNEAQ. V was pared by 2 bases and J by 8 bases, with 15 bases between. The CDR3 DNA is TGTGCCAGCAGCTTAATCCGGGGGAGCTGGGGCTACACCTTC. Amino acid sequence: CASSLIRGSWGYTF.

This clone was seen more than once but under ten times. V gene TRBV7-6 combines with J gene TRBJ2-1; a possible D gene is TRBD2 (5 bases). CDR3 length: 17 amino acids. Looked up from germline, CDR1 is SGHVS and CDR2 is FNYEAQ. V lost 1 base to trimming and J lost 2 bases, with 15 bases between them. CDR3 sequence (DNA): TGTGCCAGCAGCTTAGTGGGCGGAGGAGGCCCCTACAATGAGCAGTTCTTC. Its protein product is CASSLVGGGGPYNEQFF.

The chain uses TRBV11-3 and TRBJ2-2; 7 bases map to TRBD2. CDR1 and CDR2 from the germline V gene are SGHNT and YENEEA. With 5 bases clipped from V and 4 bases from J, the junction kept 7 bases outside the gene matches. CDR3 size: 15 residues. The CDR3 DNA sequence: TGTGCCAGCAGCCCTTGGGGGGGGACCACCGGGGAGCTGTTTTTT. This translates into CASSPWGGTTGELFF. Combining the CDR3 with reference TRBV11-3 and TRBJ2-2 gives the whole variable domain EAGVVQSPRYKIIEKKQPVAFWCNPISGHNTLYWYLQNLGQGPELLIRYENEEAVDDSQLPKDRFSAERLKGVDSTLKIQPAELGDSAVYLCASSPWGGTTGELFFGEGSRLTVL.